This TCR beta chain was documented in a study of T cell repertoires in cytomegalovirus infection. Study-wide context: Both recently identified HLA-C-restricted and well-studied HLA-B-restricted CMV epitopes were used in the study. CMV infection and matching HLA type were both indicated by public TCR beta signatures.

Findings of the study overall: The response measured ex vivo was dominated by TCR beta clonotypes (HLA-C-restricted and CMV-specific). Public TCR beta family frequency separated CMV-and-HLA carriers, including in an independent cohort.

This clonotype occurred a few times. Its antigen is not identified. The trim removed 6 bases at V and 4 bases at J, leaving 8 bases unmatched. CDR3 length equals 15 residues. TCRdb passed the reads through MiXCR, listing each CDR3 protein once. This sample has under 300,000 distinct CDR3 sequences; 22% occur once, and the top ten carry roughly a fifth. This chain joins TRBV12-3 or TRBV12-4 and TRBJ1-5, with 8 bases that match TRBD1. Specimen: cultured PBMCs, collected from culture after CMV antigen stimulation. This receptor was taken from a human donor in good health (CMV status not recorded). Some clones in this sample may be carry-over from other donors' samples. CDR3 amino acids: CASSFRTGWNQPQHF. CDR3 sequence (DNA): TGTGCCAGCAGCTTCCGGACAGGGTGGAATCAGCCCCAGCATTTT.